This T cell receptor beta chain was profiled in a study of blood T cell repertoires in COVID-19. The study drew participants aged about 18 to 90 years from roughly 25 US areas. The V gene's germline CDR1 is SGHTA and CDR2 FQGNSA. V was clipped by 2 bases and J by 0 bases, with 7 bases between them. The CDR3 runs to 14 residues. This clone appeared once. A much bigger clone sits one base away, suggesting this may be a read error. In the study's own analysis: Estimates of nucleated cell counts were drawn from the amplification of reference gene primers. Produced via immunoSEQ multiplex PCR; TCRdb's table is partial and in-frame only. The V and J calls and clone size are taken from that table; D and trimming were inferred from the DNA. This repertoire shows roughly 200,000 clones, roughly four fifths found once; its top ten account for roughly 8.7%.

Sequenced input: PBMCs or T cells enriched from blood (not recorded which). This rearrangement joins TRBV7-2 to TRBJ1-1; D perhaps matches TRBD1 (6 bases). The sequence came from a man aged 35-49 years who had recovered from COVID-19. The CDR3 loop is CASSLTGLNTEAFF. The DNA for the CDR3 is TGTGCCAGCAGCTTAACAGGGCTGAACACTGAAGCTTTCTTT.